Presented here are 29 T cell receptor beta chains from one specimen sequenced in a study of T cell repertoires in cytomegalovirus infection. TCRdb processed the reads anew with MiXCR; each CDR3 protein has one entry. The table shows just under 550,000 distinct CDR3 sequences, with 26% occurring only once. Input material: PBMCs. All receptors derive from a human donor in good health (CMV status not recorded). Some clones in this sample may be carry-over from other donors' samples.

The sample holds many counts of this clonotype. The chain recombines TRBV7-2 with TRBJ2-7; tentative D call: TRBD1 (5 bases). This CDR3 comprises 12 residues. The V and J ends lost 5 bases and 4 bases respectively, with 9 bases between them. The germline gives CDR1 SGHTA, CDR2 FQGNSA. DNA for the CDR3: TGTGCCAGCAGCCAGACAGCTTACGAGCAGTACTTC. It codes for CASSQTAYEQYF.

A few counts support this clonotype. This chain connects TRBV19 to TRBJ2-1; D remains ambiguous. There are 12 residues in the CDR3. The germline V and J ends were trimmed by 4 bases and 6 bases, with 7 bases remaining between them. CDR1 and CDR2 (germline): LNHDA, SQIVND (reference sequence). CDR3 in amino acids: CASSTPLNEQFF. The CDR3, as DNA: TGTGCCAGTAGTACACCTCTCAATGAGCAGTTCTTC.

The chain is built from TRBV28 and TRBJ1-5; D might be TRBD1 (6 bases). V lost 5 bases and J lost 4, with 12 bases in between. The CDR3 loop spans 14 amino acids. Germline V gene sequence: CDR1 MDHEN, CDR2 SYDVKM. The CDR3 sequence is CASSSYRENQPQHF. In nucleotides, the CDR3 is TGTGCCAGCAGTAGTTACAGGGAAAATCAGCCCCAGCATTTT.

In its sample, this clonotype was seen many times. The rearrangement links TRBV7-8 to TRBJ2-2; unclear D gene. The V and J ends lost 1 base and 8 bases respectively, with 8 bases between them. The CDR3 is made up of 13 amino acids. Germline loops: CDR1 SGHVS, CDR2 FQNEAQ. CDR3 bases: TGTGCCAGCAGCTTAGTCTTGGCTGGGGAGCTGTTTTTT. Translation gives CASSLVLAGELFF.

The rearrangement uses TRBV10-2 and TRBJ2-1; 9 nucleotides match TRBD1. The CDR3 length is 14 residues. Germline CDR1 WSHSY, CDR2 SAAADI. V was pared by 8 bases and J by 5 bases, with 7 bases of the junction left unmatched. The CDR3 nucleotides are TGCGCCAGCCGAAACAGGGGGCCTAACAATGAGCAGTTCTTC. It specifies CASRNRGPNNEQFF.

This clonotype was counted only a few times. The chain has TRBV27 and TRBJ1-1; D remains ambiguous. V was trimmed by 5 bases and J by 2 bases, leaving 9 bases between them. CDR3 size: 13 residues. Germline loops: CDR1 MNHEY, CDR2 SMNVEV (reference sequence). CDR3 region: CASSRTRNTEAFF. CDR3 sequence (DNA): TGTGCCAGCAGTCGTACAAGAAACACTGAAGCTTTCTTT.

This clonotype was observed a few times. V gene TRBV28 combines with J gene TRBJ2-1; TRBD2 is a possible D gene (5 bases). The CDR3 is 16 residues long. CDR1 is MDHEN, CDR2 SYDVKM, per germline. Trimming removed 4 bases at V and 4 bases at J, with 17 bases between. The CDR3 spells CASSSSRTSVYNEQFF. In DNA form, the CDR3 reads TGTGCCAGCAGTTCTTCTAGGACTTCGGTGTACAATGAGCAGTTCTTC.

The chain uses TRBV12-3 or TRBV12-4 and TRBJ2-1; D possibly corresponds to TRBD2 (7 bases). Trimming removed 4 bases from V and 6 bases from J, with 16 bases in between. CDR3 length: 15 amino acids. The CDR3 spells CASSSGQPGGNEQFF. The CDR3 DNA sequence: TGTGCCAGCAGTTCGGGACAACCGGGGGGCAATGAGCAGTTCTTC.

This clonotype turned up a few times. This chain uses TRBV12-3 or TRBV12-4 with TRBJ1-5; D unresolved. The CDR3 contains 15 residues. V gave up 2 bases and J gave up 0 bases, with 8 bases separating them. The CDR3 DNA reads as TGTGCCAGCAGTTTATACCTCGATAGCAATCAGCCCCAGCATTTT. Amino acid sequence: CASSLYLDSNQPQHF.

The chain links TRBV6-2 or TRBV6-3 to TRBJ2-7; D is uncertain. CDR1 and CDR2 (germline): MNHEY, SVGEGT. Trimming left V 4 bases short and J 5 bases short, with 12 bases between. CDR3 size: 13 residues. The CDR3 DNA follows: TGTGCCAGCAGTTCCCTTTTTACCAACGAGCAGTACGTC. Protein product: CASSSLFTNEQYV.

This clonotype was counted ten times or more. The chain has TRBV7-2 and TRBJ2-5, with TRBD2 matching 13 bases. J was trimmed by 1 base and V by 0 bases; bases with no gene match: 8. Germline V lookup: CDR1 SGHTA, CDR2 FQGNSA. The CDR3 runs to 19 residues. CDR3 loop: CASSLALLAGGGSQETQYF. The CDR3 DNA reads TGTGCCAGCAGCTTAGCCCTACTAGCGGGAGGGGGGTCCCAAGAGACCCAGTACTTC.

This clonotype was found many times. CDR3 in DNA: TGTGCCAGCAGCCCCCCCAGGACTAGGGGCTACAATGAGCAGTTCTTC. Protein product: CASSPPRTRGYNEQFF. V is TRBV5-4 and J is TRBJ2-1; 7 bases are a match to TRBD2. Germline V gene data show CDR1 as SGHNT and CDR2 as YYREEE (reference sequence). With V trimmed by 4 bases and J by 3 bases, 10 bases remained unmatched. This CDR3 region has 16 residues.

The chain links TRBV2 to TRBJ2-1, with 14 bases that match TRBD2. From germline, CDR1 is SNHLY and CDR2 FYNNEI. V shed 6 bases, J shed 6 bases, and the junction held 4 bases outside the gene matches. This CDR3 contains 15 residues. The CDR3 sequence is CASRDGTSGSNEQFF. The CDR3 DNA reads TGTGCCAGCAGAGATGGGACTAGCGGGAGCAATGAGCAGTTCTTC.

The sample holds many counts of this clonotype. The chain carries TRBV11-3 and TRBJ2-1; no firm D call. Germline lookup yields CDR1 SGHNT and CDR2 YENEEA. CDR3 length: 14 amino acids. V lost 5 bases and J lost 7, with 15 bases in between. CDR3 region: CASSLLATTNEQFF. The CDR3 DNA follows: TGTGCCAGCAGCCTACTGGCTACTACGAATGAGCAGTTCTTC.

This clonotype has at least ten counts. CDR3 DNA sequence: TGTGCCAGCAGCTTAAGGCTAGCGGGACCGGGTAATGAGCAGTTCTTC. Translation gives CASSLRLAGPGNEQFF. The J gene is TRBJ2-1, the V gene TRBV7-8, with TRBD2 matching 9 bases. The CDR3 length is 16 residues. The V segment lost 2 bases and the J segment 7 bases; nucleotides outside the gene matches: 9. The germline V gene has CDR1 SGHVS and CDR2 FQNEAQ.

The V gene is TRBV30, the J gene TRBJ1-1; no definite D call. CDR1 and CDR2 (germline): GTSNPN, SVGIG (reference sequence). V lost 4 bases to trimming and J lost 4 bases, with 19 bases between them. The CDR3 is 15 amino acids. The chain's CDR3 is CAWTPGWTRSTEAFF. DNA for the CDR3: TGTGCCTGGACACCCGGGTGGACCCGGAGCACTGAAGCTTTCTTT.

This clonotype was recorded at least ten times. The CDR3 DNA reads TGTGCCAGCAGTTCGTACAGTGAAGCTTTCTTT. It specifies CASSSYSEAFF. J is TRBJ1-1 and V is TRBV27, with no clear D. The V end was cut by 4 bases, the J end by 7 bases, with 7 bases between. The CDR3 covers 11 residues. CDR1 and CDR2 (germline): MNHEY, SMNVEV (reference sequence).

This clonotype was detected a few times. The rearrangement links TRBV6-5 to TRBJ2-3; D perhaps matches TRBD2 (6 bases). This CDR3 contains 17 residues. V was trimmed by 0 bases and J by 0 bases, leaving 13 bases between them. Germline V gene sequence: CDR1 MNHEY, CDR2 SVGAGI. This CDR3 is CASSYSSIAESTDTQYF. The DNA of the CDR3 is TGTGCCAGCAGTTACTCGAGTATAGCGGAAAGCACAGATACGCAGTATTTT.

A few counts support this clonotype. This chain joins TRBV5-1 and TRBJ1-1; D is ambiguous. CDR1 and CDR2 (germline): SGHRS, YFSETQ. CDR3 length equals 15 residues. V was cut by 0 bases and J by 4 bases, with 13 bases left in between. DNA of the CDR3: TGCGCCAGCAGCTTGGAGGGCCGGAAATCCACTGAAGCTTTCTTT. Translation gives CASSLEGRKSTEAFF.

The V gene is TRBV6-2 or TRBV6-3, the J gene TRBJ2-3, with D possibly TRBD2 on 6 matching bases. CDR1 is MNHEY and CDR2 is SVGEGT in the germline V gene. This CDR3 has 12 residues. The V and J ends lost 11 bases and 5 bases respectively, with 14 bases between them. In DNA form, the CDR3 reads TGTGCCTCCGGGGGATTTCAAGATACGCAGTATTTT. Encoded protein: CASGGFQDTQYF.

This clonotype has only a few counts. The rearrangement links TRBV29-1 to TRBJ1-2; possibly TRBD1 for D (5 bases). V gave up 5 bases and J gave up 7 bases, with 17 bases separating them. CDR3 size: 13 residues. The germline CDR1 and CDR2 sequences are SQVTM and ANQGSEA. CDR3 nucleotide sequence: TGCAGCGTTCGGTCGGGGGTCCCTAGTGGCTACACCTTC. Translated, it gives CSVRSGVPSGYTF.

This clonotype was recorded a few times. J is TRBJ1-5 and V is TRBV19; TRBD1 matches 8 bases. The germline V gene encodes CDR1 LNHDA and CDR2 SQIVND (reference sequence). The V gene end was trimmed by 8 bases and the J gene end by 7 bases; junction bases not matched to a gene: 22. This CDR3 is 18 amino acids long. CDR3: CASYGGRGSWDRRQPQHF. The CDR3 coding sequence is TGTGCCAGTTATGGCGGGCGCGGATCCTGGGACAGGCGGCAGCCCCAGCATTTT.

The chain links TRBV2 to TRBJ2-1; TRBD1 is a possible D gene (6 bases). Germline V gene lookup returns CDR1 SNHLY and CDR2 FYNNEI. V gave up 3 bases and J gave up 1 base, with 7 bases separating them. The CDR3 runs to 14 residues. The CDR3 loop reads CASSEGQSYNEQFF. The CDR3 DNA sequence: TGTGCCAGCAGTGAGGGACAATCCTACAATGAGCAGTTCTTC. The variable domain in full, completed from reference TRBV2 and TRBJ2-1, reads EPEVTQTPSHQVTQMGQEVILRCVPISNHLYFYWYRQILGQKVEFLVSFYNNEISEKSEIFDDQFSVERPDGSNFTLKIRSTKLEDSAMYFCASSEGQSYNEQFFGPGTRLTVL.

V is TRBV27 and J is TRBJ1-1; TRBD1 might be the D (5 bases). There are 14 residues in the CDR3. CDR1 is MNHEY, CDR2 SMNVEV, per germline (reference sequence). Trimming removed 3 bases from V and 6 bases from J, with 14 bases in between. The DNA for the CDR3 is TGTGCCAGCAGTTTGGGGCAGGGTAACGCTGAAGCTTTCTTT. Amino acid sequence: CASSLGQGNAEAFF.

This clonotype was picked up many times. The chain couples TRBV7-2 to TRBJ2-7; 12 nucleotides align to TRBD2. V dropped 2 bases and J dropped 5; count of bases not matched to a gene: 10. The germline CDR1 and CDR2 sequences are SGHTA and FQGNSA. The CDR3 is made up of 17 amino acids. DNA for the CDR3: TGTGCCAGCAGCTTAATCCCGGCTAGCGGGAGGGCCAACGAGCAGTACTTC. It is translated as CASSLIPASGRANEQYF.

The CDR3 sequence is CASPPGSAADTQYF. In DNA, the CDR3 is TGTGCCAGTCCGCCGGGGAGCGCAGCAGATACGCAGTATTTT. V usage is TRBV7-9 and J usage is TRBJ2-3; D may be TRBD2 (5 bases). The CDR3 is made up of 14 amino acids. The V end was cut by 9 bases, the J end by 4 bases, with 17 bases between. Germline assignment: CDR1 SEHNR and CDR2 FQNEAQ (reference sequence).

The CDR3 is CASSSKEQFF. In nucleotides, the CDR3 is TGTGCCAGCAGCTCTAAGGAGCAGTTCTTC. The rearrangement links TRBV7-9 to TRBJ2-1; D remains ambiguous. Germline loops: CDR1 SEHNR, CDR2 FQNEAQ (reference sequence). The CDR3 contains 10 residues. Trimming stripped 4 bases from V and 10 bases from J, with 5 bases between.

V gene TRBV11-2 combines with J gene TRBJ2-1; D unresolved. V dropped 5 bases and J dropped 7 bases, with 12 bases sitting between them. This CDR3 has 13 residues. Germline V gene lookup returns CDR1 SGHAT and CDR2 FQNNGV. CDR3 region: CASSPGDRNEQFF. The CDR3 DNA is TGTGCCAGCAGCCCAGGCGATCGGAATGAGCAGTTCTTC.

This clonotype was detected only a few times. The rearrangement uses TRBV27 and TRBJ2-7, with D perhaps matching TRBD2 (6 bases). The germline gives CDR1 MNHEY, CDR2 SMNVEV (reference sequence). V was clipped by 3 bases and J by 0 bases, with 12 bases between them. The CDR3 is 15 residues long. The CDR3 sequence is CASSFGGVTSYEQYF. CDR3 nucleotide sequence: TGTGCCAGCAGTTTCGGCGGGGTAACCTCCTACGAGCAGTACTTC.